This TCR beta chain came from a study of vaccination and CD4 T cells after COVID-19 (dated by TCRdb to between 2021 and 2023). As for the study more broadly: The convalescent cohort included six males and four females, with two Hispanic individuals, seven Caucasians, two Asians and one multiracial person. As controls, cultures received a CEFX viral epitope pool (the positive control), an HIV-1 Nef peptide pool (the negative control), or no peptide at all. Post-vaccine blood samples were obtained a median of around 74 days after the second vaccine dose, with a range of about 12 to 241 days. In around 10 COVID-19 convalescent patients and a handful of infection-naive healthy vaccine recipients, researchers compared the spike-specific CD4+ TCR repertoire from before mRNA vaccination with the repertoire from after. For stimulating the cultures, overlapping spike peptide pools were used, derived from SARS-CoV-2 as well as from the common cold coronaviruses HCoV-NL63, HCoV-OC43 and HCoV-229E. Post-COVID blood samples were collected from convalescent patients a median of around 100 days after diagnosis, with a range of roughly 35 to 161 days. Each participant got two doses of either the Pfizer-BioNTech BNT162b2 vaccine (n=8) or the Moderna mRNA-1273 vaccine (n=2).

The library was generated by PCR. DNA from cultured CD4+ T cells was subjected to TCR sequencing with the Oncomine TCR Beta short-read assay at the Johns Hopkins FTIC core. Genomic DNA was extracted from the cultured CD4+ T cells with the QIAamp micro DNA kit. Oncomine TCR Beta libraries made from cultured CD4+ T cells were pooled using unique dual indexes and sequenced on an Illumina iSeq 100. Per the source publication's procedure: Non-productive sequences were removed, and CDR3s not starting with C, not ending with F or W, or shorter than 7 amino acids were discarded. The MANAFEST web application was used to identify antigen-specific clonotypes by comparing peptide-stimulated wells against reference wells and other culture wells. To be called positive, a clone needed an FDR below 0.05, an odds ratio above 5, and a productive frequency above 0.1% in at least two of three replicate wells. A clonotype was classed as cross-reactive if the clonotype showed significant expansion both in SARS-CoV-2 spike wells and in at least one common cold coronavirus spike condition. CDR3 homology was assessed with Levenshtein distances (stringdist) and unrooted phylogenetic trees (ape) in R version 3.6.1. TCRdb reprocessed the public reads (quality trimming at Q25 with fastp, clone calling with MiXCR) and kept in-frame beta chains. Rows with one shared CDR3 protein collapse into an entry with the most common genes and DNA. The V and J calls reflect TCRdb's pipeline rather than the authors' work. The sample table contains just under 20,000 distinct CDR3 sequences; only one count was recorded for about 40% of them. 27% of the sample rests with the top ten.

What the treatment or condition label conveys for this sample: roughly ten-day PBMC culture with coronavirus spike peptide pools or control peptides (ViraFEST assay). To expand antigen-specific T cells with peptide pools and then pick out the expanded clonotypes through TCR sequencing, the study relied on the ViraFEST assay. The absence of prior SARS-CoV-2 infection in healthy vaccine recipients was confirmed by negative nucleocapsid antibody tests before and after vaccination. Each well held under 2.5 million PBMCs cultured in IMDM containing about 5% human AB serum and approximately 9.1 IU/ml IL-2, with 10 ug/ml peptide pools added. Half of the culture medium was replaced with fresh IL-2-containing medium on days 3 and 7. After 10 to 11 days of culture, CD4+ T cells were isolated by negative selection using the EasySep CD4+ T cell isolation kit. Ficoll-Paque Plus gradient centrifugation was used to isolate PBMCs from whole blood, and the isolated PBMCs were then either used fresh or cryopreserved at -140C. In general, triplicate wells were set up for every culture condition.

This clonotype appeared a few times. Its binding antigen is unknown. No base qualities exist here, and no much larger clone lies one base off it. General findings and caveats noted by the study authors: The number of convalescent patients in the study was relatively small, and the study did not examine early timepoints following natural infection. In convalescent patients, nearly all vaccine-specific clones (304 of 307) were found to be mono-reactive for SARS-CoV-2 spike rather than cross-reactive with common cold coronaviruses. Although the median number of SARS-CoV-2-reactive clonotypes went up from roughly 19 after infection to 35 to 40 after vaccination, the increase was not significant. Among the post-vaccine SARS-CoV-2-reactive clones in convalescent patients, a median approximately 86% showed up only after vaccination, which suggests vaccine-specific priming.

Measured from the cysteine to the phenylalanine, the CDR3 is 13 residues long. The read is trimmed to its CDR3 DNA, 39 bases read in frame from base 1. In the germline V gene (reference sequence), CDR1 corresponds to SGHNT and CDR2 to YYREEE. Clipping removes 5 bases from V and 1 base from J, with 2 as the unmatched junction base count. The sequenced sample was CD4+ T cells from blood, cultured in vitro, obtained before SARS-CoV-2 vaccination. The TCR sequence derives from a human donor who received a COVID-19 vaccine. The V gene is TRBV5-4 and the J gene is TRBJ1-1; 7 bases in the middle match TRBD1. Read as DNA, the sequence is TGTGCCAGCAGTCGGGACAGGAACACTGAAGCTTTCTTT. This yields the protein CASSRDRNTEAFF.